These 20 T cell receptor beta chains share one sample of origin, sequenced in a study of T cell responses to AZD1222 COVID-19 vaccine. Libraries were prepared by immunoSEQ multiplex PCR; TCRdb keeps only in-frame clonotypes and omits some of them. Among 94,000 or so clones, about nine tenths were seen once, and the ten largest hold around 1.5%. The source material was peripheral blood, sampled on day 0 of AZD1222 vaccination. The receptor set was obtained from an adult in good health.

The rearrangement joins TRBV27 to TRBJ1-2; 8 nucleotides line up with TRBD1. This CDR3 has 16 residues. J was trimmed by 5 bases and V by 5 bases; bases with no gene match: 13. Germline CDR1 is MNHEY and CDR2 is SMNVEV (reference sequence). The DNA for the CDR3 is TGTGCCAGCAGTCCGAGGACAGGGACTCTCTTTTATGGCTACACCTTC. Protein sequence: CASSPRTGTLFYGYTF.

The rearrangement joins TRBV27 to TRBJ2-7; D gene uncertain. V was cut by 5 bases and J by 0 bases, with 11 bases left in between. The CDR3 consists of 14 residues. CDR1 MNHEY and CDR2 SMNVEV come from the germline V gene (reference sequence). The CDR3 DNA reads TGTGCCAGCAGTCCACAGAGGAGCTCCTACGAGCAGTACTTC. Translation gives CASSPQRSSYEQYF.

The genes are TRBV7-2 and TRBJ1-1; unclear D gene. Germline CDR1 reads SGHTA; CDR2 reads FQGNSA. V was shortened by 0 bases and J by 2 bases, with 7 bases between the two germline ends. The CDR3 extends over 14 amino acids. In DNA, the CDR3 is TGTGCCAGCAGCTTAGCCGGGTCTAACACTGAAGCTTTCTTT. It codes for CASSLAGSNTEAFF.

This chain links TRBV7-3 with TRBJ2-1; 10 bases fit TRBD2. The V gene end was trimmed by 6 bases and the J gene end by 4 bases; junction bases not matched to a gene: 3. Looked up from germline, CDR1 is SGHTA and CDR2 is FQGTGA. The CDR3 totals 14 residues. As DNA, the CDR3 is TGTGCCAGCAGGCTAGCGGGGGTTTACAATGAGCAGTTCTTC. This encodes CASRLAGVYNEQFF.

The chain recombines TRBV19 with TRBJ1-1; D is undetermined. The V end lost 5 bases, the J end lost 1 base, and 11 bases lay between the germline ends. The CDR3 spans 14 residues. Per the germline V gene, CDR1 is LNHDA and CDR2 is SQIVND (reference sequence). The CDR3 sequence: CASSGRVGNTEAFF. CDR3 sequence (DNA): TGTGCCAGTAGTGGTCGGGTGGGGAACACTGAAGCTTTCTTT.

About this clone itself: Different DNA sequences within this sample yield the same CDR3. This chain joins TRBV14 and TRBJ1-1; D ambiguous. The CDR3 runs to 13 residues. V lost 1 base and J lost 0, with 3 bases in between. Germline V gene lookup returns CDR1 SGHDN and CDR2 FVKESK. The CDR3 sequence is CASSQGVNTEAFF. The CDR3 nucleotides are TGTGCCAGCAGCCAAGGGGTGAACACTGAAGCTTTCTTT.

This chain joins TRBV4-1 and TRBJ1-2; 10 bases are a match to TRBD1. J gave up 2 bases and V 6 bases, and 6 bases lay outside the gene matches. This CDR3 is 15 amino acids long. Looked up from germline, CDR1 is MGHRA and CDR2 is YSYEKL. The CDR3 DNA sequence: TGCGCCAGCAGGCCCCCGGGACAGGGGAACTATGGCTACACCTTC. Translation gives CASRPPGQGNYGYTF.

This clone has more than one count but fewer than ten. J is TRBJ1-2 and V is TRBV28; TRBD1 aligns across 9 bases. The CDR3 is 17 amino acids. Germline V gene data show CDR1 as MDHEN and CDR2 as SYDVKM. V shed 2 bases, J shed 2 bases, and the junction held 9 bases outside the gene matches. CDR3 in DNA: TGTGCCAGCAGTTTAAGAACGGTCGGGACAGGGAACTATGGCTACACCTTC. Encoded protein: CASSLRTVGTGNYGYTF.

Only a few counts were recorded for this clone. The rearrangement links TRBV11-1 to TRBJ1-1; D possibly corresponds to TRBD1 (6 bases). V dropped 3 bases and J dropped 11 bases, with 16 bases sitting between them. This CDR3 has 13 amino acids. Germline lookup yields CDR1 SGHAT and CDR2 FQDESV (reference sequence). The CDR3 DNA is TGTGCCAGCAGCTTGAACCACAGGGCGGAGGCTTTCTTT. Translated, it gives CASSLNHRAEAFF.

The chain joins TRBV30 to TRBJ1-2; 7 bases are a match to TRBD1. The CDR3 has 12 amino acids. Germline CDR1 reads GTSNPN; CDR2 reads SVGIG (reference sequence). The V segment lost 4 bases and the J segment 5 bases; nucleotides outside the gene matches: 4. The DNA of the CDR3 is TGTGCCTGGACAGGGGGGAAGTATGGCTACACCTTC. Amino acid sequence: CAWTGGKYGYTF.

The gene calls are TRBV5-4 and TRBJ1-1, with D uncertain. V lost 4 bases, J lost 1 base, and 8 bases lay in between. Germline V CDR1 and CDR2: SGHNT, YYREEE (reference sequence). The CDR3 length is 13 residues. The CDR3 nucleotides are TGTGCCAGCAGCGATTACAAGAACACTGAAGCTTTCTTT. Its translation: CASSDYKNTEAFF.

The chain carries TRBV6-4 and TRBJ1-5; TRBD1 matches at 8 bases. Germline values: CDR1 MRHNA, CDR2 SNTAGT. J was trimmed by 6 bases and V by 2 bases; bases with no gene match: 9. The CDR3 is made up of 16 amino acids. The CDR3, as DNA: TGTGCCAGCAGTGACCGGGACAGGAAGGGCGGTCAGCCCCAGCATTTT. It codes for CASSDRDRKGGQPQHF.

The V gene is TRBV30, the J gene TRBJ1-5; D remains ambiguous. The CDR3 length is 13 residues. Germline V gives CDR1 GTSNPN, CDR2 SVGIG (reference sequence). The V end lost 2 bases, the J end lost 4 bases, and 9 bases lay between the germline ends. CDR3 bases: TGTGCCTGGAGTAGGTCGGAGAATCAGCCCCAGCATTTT. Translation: CAWSRSENQPQHF. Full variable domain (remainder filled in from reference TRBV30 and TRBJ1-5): SQTIHQWPATLVQPVGSPLSLECTVEGTSNPNLYWYRQAAGRGLQLLFYSVGIGQISSEVPQNLSASRPQDRQFILSSKKLLLSDSGFYLCAWSRSENQPQHFGDGTRLSIL.

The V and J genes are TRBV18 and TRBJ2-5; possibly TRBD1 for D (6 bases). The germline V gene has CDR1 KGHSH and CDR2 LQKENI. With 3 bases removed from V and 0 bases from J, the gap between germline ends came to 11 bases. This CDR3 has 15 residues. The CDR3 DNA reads TGTGCCAGCTCACCGAAGGACAGCTACCAAGAGACCCAGTACTTC. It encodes CASSPKDSYQETQYF.

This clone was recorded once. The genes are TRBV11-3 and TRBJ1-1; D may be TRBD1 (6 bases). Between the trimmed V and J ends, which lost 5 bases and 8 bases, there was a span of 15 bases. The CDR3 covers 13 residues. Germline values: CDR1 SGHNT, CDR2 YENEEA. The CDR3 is CASSPTRTAEAFF. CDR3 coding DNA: TGTGCCAGCAGCCCAACCCGGACAGCAGAAGCTTTCTTT. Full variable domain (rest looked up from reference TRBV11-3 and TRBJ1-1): EAGVVQSPRYKIIEKKQPVAFWCNPISGHNTLYWYLQNLGQGPELLIRYENEEAVDDSQLPKDRFSAERLKGVDSTLKIQPAELGDSAVYLCASSPTRTAEAFFGQGTRLTVV.

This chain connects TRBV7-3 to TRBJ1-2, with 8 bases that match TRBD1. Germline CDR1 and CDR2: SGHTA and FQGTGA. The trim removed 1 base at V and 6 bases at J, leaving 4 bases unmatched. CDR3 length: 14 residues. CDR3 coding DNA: TGTGCCAGCAGCTTAAATGGACAGGGCAATGGCTACACCTTC. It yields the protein CASSLNGQGNGYTF. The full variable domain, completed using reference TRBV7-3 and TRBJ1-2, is GAGVSQTPSNKVTEKGKYVELRCDPISGHTALYWYRQSLGQGPEFLIYFQGTGAADDSGLPNDRFFAVRPEGSVSTLKIQRTERGDSAVYLCASSLNGQGNGYTFGSGTRLTVV.

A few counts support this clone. The CDR3 loop is CASSRQGAGTGELFF. CDR3 sequence (DNA): TGTGCCAGCAGTAGACAGGGGGCTGGCACCGGGGAGCTGTTTTTT. The chain recombines TRBV6-5 with TRBJ2-2, with 10 bases identical to TRBD1. The trim removed 5 bases at V and 4 bases at J, leaving 4 bases unmatched. This CDR3 is built from 15 residues. CDR1 is MNHEY and CDR2 is SVGAGI in the germline V gene.

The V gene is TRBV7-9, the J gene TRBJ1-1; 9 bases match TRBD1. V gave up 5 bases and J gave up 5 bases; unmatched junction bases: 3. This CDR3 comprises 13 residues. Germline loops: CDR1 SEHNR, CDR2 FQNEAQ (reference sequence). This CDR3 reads CASSPGQGTEAFF. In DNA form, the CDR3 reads TGTGCCAGCAGCCCGGGACAGGGAACTGAAGCTTTCTTT.

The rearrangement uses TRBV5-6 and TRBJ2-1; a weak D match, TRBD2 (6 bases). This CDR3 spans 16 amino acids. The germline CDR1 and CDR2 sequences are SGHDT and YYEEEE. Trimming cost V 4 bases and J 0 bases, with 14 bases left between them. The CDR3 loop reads CASSPRAGSSYNEQFF. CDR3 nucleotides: TGTGCCAGCAGCCCGCGGGCCGGGAGCTCCTACAATGAGCAGTTCTTC.

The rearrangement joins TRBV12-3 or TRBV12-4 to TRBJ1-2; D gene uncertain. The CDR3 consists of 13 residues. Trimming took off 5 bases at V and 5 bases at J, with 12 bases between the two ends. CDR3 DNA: TGTGCCAGCAGTCCCGGACTGAGTTATGGCTACACCTTC. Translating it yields CASSPGLSYGYTF.